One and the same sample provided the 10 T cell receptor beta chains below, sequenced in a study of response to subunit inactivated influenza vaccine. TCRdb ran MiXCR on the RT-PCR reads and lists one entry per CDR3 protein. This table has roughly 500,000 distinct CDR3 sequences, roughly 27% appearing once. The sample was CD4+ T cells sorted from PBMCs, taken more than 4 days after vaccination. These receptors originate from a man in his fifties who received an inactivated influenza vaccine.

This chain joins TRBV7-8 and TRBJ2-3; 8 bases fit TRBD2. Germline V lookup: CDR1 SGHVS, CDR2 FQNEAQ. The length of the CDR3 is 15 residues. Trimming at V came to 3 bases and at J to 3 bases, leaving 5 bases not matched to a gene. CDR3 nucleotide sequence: TGTGCCAGCAGCTTTTCGGGGGGGATAACAGATACGCAGTATTTT. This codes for CASSFSGGITDTQYF.

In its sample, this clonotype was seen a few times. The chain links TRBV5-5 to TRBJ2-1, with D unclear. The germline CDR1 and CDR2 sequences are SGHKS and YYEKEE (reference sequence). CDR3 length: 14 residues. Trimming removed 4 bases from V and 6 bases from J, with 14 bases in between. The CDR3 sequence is CASSPRIGANEQFF. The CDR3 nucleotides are TGTGCCAGCAGCCCCAGGATAGGCGCCAATGAGCAGTTCTTC.

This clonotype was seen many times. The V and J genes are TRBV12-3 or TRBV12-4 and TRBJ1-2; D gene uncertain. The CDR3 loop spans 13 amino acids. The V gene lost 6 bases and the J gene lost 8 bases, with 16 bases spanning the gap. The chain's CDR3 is CASRPRTSWGYTF. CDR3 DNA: TGTGCCAGCAGGCCGCGGACCTCGTGGGGCTACACCTTC.

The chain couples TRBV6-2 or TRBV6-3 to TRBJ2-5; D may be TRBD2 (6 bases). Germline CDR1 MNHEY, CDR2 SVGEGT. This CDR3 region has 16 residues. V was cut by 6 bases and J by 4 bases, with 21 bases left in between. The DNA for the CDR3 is TGTGCCAGCAGCCAGGGACTCCTGGGTAGCGCAGAGACCCAGTACTTC. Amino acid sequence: CASSQGLLGSAETQYF.

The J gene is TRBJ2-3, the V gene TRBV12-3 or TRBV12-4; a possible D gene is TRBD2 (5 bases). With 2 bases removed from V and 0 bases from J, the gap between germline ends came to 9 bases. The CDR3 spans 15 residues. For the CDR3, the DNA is TGTGCCAGCAGTTTAATGAGGACTAGCACAGATACGCAGTATTTT. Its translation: CASSLMRTSTDTQYF.

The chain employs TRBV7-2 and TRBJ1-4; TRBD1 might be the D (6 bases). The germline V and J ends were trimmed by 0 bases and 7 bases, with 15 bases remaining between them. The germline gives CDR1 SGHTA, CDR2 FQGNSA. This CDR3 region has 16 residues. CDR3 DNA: TGTGCCAGCAGCTTAGCGCGGGGCAGGGGCGGTGAAAAACTGTTTTTT. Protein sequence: CASSLARGRGGEKLFF.

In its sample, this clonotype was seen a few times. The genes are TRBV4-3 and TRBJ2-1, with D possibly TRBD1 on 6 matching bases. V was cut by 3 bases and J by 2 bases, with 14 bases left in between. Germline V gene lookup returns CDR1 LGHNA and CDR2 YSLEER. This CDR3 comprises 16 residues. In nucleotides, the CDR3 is TGCGCCAGCAGCCAGCACAGACAGGTACCCTACAATGAGCAGTTCTTC. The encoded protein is CASSQHRQVPYNEQFF.

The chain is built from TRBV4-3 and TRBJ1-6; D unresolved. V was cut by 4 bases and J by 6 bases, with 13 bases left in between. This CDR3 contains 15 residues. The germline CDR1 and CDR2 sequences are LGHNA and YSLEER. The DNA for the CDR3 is TGCGCCAGCAGCCGGACCATGGACGGTAATTCACCCCTCCACTTT. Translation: CASSRTMDGNSPLHF.

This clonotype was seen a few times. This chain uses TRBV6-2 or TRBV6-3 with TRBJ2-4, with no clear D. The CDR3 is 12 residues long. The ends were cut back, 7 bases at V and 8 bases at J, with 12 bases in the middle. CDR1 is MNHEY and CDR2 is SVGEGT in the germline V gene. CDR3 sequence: CASTTGRDIQYF. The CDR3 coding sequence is TGTGCCAGCACCACCGGACGAGACATTCAGTACTTC.

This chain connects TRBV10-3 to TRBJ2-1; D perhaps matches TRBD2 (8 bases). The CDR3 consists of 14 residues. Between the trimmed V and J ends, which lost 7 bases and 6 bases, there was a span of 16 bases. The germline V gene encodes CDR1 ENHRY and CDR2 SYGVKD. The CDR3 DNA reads TGTGCCATCACCAGGGGGAGCGGGAGCAATGAGCAGTTCTTC. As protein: CAITRGSGSNEQFF.